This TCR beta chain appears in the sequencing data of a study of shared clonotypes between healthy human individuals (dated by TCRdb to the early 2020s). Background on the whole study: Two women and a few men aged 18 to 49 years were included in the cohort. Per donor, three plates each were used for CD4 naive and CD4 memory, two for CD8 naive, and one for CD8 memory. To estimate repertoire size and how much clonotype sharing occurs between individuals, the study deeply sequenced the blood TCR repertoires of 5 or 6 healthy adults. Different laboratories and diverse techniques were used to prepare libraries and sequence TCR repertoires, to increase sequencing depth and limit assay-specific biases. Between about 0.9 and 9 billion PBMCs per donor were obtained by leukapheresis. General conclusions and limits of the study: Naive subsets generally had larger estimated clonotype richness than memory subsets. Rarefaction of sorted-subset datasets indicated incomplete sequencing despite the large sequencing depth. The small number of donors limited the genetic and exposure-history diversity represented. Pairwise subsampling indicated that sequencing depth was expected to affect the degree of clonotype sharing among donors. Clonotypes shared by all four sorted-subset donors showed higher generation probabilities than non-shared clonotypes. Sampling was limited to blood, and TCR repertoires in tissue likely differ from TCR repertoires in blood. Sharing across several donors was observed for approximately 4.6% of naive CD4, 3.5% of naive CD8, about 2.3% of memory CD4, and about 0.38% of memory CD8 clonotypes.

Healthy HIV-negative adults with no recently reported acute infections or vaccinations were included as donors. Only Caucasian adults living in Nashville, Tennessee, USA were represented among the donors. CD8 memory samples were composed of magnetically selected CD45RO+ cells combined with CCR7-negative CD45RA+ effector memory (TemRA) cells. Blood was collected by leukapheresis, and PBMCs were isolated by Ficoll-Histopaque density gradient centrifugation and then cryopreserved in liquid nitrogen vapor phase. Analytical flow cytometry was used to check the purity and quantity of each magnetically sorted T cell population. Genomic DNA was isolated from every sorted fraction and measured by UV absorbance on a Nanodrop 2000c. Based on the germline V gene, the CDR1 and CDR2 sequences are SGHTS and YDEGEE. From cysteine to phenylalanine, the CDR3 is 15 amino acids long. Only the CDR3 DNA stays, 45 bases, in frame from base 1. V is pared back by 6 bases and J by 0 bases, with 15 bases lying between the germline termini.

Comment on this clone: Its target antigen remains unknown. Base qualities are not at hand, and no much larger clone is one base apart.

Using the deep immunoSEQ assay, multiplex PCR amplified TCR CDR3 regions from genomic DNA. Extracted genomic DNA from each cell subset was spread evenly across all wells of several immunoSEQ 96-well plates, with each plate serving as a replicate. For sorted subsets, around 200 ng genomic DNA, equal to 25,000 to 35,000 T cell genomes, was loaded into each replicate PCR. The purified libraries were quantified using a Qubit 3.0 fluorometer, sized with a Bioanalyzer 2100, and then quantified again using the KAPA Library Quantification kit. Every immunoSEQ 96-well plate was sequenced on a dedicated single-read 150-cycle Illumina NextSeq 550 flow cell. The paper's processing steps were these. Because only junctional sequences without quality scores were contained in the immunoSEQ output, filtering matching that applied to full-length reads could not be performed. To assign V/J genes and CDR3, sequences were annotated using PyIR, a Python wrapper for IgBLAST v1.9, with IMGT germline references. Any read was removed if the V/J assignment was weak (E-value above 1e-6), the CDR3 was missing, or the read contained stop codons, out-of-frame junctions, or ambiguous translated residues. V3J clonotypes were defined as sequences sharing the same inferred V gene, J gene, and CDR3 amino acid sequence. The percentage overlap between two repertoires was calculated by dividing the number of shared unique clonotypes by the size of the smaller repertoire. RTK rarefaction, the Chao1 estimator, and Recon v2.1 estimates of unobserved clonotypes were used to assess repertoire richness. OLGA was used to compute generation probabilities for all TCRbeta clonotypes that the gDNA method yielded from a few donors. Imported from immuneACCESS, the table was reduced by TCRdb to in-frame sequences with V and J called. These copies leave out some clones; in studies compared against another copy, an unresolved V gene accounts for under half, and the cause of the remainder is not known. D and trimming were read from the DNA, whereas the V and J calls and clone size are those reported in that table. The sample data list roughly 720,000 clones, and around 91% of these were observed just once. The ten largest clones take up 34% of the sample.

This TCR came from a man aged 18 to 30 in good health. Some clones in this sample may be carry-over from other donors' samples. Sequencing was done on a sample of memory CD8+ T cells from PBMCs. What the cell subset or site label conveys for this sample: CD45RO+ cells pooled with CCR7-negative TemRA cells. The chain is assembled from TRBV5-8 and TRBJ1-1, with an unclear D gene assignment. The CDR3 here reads CASNLNPYMNTEAFF. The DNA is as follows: TGTGCCAGCAACCTTAACCCCTATATGAACACTGAAGCTTTCTTT.